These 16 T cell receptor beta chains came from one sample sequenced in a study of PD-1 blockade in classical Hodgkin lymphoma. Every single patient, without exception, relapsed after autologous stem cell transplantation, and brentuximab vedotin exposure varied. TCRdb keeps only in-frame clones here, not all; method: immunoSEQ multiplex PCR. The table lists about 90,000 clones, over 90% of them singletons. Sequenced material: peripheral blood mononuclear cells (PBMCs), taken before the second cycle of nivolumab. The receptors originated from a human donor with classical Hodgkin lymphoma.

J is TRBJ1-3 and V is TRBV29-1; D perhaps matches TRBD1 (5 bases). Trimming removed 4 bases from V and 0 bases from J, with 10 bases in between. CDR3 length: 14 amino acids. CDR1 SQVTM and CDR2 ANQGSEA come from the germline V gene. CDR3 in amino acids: CSVGTYGSGNTIYF. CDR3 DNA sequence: TGCAGCGTTGGGACATATGGCTCTGGAAACACCATATATTTT.

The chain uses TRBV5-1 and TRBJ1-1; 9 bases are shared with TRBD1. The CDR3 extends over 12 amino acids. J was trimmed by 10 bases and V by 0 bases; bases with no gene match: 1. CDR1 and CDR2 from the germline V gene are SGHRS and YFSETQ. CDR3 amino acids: CASSLEGQGAFF. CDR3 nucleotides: TGCGCCAGCAGCTTGGAGGGACAGGGAGCTTTCTTT. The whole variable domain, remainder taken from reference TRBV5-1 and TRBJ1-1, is KAGVTQTPRYLIKTRGQQVTLSCSPISGHRSVSWYQQTPGQGLQFLFEYFSETQRNKGNFPGRFSGRQFSNSRSEMNVSTLELGDSALYLCASSLEGQGAFFGQGTRLTVV.

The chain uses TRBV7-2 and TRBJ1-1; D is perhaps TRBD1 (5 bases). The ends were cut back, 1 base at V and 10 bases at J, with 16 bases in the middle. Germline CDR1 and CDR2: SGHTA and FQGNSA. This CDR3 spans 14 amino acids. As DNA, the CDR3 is TGTGCCAGCAGCTTAGAGTATTGGGGGGTAGTAGCTTTCTTT. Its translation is CASSLEYWGVVAFF.

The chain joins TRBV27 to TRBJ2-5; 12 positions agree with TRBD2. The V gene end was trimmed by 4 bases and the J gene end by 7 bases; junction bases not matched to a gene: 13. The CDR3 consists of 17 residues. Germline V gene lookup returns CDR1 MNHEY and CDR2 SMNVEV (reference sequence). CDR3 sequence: CASSYRLAGETRWTQYF. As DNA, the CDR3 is TGTGCCAGCAGTTACAGACTAGCGGGAGAGACAAGATGGACCCAGTACTTC.

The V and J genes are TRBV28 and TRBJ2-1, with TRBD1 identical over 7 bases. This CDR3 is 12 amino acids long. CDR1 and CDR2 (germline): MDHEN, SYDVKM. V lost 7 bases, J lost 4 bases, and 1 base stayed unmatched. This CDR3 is CASTGGYNEQFF. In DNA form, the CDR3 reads TGTGCCAGCACAGGGGGTTACAATGAGCAGTTCTTC.

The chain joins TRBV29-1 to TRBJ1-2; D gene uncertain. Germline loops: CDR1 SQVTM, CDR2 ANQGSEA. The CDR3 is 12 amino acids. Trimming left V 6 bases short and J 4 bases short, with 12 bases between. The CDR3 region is CSVHGAGYGYTF. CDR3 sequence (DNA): TGCAGCGTCCACGGTGCGGGCTATGGCTACACCTTC.

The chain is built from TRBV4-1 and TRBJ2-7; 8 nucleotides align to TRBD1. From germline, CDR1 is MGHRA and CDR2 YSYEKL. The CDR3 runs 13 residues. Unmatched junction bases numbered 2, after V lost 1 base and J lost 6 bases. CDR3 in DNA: TGCGCCAGCAGCCAAGGGGGGACAGGCGAGCAGTACTTC. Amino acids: CASSQGGTGEQYF.

CDR3 sequence reads: CASTSPTEFLYEQYF. CDR3 bases: TGTGCCAGCACTAGCCCGACAGAATTTCTCTACGAGCAGTACTTC. The genes are TRBV2 and TRBJ2-7; D may match TRBD1 or TRBD2 (5 bases each). Germline V lookup: CDR1 SNHLY, CDR2 FYNNEI. This CDR3 is 15 amino acids long. The germline V and J ends were trimmed by 7 bases and 3 bases, with 19 bases remaining between them.

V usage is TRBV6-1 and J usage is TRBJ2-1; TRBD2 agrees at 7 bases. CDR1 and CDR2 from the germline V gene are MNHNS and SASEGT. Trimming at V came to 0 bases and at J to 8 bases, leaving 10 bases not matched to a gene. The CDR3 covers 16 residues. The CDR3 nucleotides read TGTGCCAGCAGTGAAGCGAGCGGGATGAAAAGGTATGAGCAGTTCTTC. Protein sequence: CASSEASGMKRYEQFF.

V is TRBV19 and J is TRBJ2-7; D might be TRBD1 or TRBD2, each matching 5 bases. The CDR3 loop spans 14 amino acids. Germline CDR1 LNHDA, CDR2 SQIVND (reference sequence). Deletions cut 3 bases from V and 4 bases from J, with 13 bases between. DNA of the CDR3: TGTGCCAGTAGTATGGGGGACGCCCGTTACGAGCAGTACTTC. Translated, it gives CASSMGDARYEQYF.

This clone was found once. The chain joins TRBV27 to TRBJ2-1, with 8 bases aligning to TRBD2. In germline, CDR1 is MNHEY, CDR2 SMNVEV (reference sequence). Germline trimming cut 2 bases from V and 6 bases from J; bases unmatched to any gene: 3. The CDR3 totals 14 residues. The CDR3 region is CASSLLAGRNEQFF. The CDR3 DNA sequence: TGTGCCAGCAGTTTACTAGCGGGTCGCAATGAGCAGTTCTTC.

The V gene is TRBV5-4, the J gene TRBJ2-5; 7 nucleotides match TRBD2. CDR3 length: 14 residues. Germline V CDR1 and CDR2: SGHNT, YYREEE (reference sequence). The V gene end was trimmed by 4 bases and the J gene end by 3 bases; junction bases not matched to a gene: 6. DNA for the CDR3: TGTGCCAGCAGCCCCGACGGGACTAAAGAGACCCAGTACTTC. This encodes CASSPDGTKETQYF.

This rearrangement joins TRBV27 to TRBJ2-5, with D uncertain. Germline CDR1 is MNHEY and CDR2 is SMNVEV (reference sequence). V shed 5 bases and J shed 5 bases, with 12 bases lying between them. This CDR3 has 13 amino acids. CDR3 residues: CASSPVHSETQYF. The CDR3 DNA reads TGTGCCAGCAGTCCTGTTCACAGCGAGACCCAGTACTTC.

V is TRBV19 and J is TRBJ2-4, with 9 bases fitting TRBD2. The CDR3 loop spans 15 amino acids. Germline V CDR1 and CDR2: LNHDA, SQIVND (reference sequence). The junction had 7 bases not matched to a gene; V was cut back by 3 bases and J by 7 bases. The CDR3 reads CASSISGRGGNIQYF. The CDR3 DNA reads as TGTGCCAGTAGTATTAGCGGGAGAGGTGGGAACATTCAGTACTTC.

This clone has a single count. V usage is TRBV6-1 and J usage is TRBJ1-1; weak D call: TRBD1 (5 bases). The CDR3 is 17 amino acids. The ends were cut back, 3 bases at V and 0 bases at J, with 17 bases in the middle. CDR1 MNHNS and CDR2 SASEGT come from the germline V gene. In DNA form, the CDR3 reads TGTGCCAGCAGTGAGGGGACTTATCGATCGATGAACACTGAAGCTTTCTTT. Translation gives CASSEGTYRSMNTEAFF.

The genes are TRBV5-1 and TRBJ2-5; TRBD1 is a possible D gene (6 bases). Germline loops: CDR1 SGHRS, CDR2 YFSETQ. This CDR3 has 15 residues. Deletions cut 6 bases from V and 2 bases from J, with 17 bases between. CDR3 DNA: TGCGCCAGCACCTCCCAGACAGGATTACAAGAGACCCAGTACTTC. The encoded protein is CASTSQTGLQETQYF. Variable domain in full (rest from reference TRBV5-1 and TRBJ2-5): KAGVTQTPRYLIKTRGQQVTLSCSPISGHRSVSWYQQTPGQGLQFLFEYFSETQRNKGNFPGRFSGRQFSNSRSEMNVSTLELGDSALYLCASTSQTGLQETQYFGPGTRLLVL.